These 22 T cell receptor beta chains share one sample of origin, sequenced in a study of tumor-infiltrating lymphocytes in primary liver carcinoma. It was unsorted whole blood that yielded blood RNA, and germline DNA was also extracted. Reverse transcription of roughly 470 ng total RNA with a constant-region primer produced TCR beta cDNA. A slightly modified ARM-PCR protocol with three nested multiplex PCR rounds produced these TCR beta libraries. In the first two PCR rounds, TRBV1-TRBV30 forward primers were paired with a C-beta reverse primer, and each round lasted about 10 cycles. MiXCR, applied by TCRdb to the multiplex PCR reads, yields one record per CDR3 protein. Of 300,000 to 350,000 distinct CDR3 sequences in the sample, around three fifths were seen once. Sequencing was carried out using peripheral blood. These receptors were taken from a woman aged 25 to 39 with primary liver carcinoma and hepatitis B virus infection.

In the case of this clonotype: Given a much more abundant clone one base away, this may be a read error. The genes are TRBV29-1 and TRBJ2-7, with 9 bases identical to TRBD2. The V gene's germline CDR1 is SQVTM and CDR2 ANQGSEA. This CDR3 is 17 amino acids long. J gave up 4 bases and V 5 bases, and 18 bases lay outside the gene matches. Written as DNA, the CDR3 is TGCAGCGTTTCGGACGGACTAGCGAGAGGGGGTAGGTACGAGCAGTACTTC. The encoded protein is CSVSDGLARGGRYEQYF.

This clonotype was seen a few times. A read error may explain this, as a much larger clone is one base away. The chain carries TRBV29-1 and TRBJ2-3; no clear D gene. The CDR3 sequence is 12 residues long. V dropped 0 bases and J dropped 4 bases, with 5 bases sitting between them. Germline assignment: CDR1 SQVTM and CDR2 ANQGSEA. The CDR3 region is CSVEDQPDTQYF. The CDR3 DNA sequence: TGCAGCGTTGAAGATCAGCCAGATACGCAGTATTTT.

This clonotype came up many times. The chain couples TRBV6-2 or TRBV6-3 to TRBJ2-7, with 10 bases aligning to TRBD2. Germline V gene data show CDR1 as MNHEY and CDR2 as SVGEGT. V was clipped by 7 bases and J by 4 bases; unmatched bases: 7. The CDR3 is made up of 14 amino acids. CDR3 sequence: CASTLGLATYEQYF. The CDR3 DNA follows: TGTGCCAGCACACTGGGACTAGCGACGTACGAGCAGTACTTC.

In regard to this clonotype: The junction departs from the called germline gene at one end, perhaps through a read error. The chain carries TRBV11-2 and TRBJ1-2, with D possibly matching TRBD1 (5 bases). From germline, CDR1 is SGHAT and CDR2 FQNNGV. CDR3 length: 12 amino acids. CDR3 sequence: CVSSTAREPVTF. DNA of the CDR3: TGTGTCAGCAGCACCGCCAGGGAACCGGTCACCTTC. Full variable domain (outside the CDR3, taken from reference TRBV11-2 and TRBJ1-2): EAGVAQSPRYKIIEKRQSVAFWCNPISGHATLYWYQQILGQGPKLLIQFQNNGVVDDSQLPKDRFSAERLKGVDSTLKIQPAKLEDSAVYLCVSSTAREPVTFGSGTRLTVV.

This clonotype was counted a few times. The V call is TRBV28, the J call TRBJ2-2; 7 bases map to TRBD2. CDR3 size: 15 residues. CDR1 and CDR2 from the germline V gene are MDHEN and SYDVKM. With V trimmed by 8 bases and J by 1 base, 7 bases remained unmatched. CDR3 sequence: CASGLRGLNTGELFF. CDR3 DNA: TGTGCCAGCGGACTGCGGGGGTTGAACACCGGGGAGCTGTTTTTT.

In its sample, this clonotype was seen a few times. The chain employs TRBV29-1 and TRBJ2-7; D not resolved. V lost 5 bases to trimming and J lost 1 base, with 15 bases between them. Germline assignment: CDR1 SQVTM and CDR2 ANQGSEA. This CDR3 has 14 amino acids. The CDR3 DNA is TGCAGCGTTTGGACGGCTCAAACGTCCTACGAGCAGTACTTC. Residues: CSVWTAQTSYEQYF.

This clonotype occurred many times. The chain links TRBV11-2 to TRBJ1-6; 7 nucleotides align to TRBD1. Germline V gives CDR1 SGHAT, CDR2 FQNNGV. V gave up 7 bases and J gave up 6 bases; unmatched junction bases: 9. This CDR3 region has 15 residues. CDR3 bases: TGTGCCAGCACCCCGGGACAGCGACTTAATTCACCCCTCCACTTT. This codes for CASTPGQRLNSPLHF.

The CDR3 DNA is TGTGCCAGCAGTGCGACTAGCGGGAGTCACAATGAGCAGTTCTTC. This codes for CASSATSGSHNEQFF. The V and J genes are TRBV28 and TRBJ2-1; 12 nucleotides align to TRBD2. After removal of 5 bases from V and 5 bases from J, the junction contained 4 bases not matched to a gene. The CDR3 is 15 residues long. Per the germline V gene, CDR1 is MDHEN and CDR2 is SYDVKM.

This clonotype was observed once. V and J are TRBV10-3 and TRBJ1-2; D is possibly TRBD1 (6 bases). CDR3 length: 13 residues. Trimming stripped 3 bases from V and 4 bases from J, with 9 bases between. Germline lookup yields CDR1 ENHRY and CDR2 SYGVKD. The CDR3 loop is CAISDRTVYGYTF. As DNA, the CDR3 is TGTGCCATCAGTGACCGGACAGTCTATGGCTACACCTTC.

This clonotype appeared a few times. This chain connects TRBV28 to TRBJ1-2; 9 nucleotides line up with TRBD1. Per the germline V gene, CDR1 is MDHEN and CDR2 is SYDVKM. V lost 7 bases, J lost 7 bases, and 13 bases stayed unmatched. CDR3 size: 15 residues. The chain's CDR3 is CASTLDRGILGGYTF. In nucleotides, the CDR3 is TGTGCCAGCACACTGGACAGGGGAATCCTCGGTGGCTACACCTTC.

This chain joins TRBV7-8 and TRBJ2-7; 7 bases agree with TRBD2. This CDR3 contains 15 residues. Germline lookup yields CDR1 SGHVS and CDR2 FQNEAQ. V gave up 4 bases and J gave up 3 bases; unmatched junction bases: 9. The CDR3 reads CASSSLAGHRYEQYF. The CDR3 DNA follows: TGTGCCAGCAGCTCTTTAGCGGGCCACCGCTACGAGCAGTACTTC.

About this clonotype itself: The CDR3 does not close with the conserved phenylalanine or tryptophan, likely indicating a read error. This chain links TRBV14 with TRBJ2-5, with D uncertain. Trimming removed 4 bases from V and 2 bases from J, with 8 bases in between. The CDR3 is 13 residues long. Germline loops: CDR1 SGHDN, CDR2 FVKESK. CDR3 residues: CASSRLTQETQYL. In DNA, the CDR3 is TGTGCCAGCAGCCGACTCACGCAAGAGACCCAGTACTTA.

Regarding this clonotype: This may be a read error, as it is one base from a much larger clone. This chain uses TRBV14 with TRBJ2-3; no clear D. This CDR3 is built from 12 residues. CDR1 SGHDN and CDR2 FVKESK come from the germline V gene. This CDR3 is CTSSHTSDTQYF. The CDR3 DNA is TGTACCAGCAGCCACACATCAGATACGCAGTATTTT.

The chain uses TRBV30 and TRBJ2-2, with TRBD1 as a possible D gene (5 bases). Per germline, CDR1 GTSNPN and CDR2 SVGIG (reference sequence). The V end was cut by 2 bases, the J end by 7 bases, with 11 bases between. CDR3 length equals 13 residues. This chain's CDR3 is CAWSNQGSGELFF. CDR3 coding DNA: TGTGCCTGGAGTAATCAGGGTAGCGGGGAGCTGTTTTTT.

CDR3 nucleotide sequence: TGTGCCATACAGGCAGGGGAAGGTTCACCCCTCCACTTT. Its translation is CAIQAGEGSPLHF. The rearrangement uses TRBV2 and TRBJ1-6; D might be TRBD1 (6 bases). V was clipped by 10 bases and J by 9 bases, with 16 bases between them. This CDR3 contains 13 residues. The germline CDR1 and CDR2 sequences are SNHLY and FYNNEI.

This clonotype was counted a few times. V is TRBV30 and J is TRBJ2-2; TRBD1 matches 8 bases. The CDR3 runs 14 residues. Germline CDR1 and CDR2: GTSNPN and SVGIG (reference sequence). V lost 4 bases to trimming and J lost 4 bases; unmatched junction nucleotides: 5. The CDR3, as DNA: TGTGCCTGGAAAACAGGGGGTAGCACCGGGGAGCTGTTTTTT. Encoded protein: CAWKTGGSTGELFF.

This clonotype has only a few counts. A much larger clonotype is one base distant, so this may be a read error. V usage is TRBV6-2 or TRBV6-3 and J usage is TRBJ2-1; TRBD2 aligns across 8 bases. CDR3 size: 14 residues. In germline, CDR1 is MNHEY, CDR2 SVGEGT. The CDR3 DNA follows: TGTGCCAGCAGGAGGAGCGGGAGTATCGATGAGCAGCTCTTC. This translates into CASRRSGSIDEQLF.

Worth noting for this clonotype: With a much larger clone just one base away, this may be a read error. In DNA form, the CDR3 reads TGCAGCGTCAACAGGGGCATGAAGACTGAAGCTTTCTTT. Its protein is CSVNRGMKTEAFF. The genes are TRBV29-1 and TRBJ1-1, with TRBD1 matching over 7 bases. The CDR3 extends over 13 amino acids. Germline loops: CDR1 SQVTM, CDR2 ANQGSEA.

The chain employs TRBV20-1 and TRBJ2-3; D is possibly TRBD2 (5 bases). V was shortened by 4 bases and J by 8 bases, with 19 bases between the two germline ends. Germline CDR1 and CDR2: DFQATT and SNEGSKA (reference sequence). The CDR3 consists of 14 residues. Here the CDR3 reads CSATYGLARSTQYF. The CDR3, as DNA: TGCAGTGCTACTTACGGTTTAGCGAGGAGTACGCAGTATTTT.

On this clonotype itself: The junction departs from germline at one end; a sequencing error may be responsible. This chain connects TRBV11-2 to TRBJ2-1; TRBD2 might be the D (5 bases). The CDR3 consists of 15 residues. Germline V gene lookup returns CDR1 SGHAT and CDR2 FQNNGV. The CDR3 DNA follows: TGTGCCAGCAGCTTGGAGGACGCCTCACGCCATGAGCGGTTCTTC. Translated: CASSLEDASRHERFF.

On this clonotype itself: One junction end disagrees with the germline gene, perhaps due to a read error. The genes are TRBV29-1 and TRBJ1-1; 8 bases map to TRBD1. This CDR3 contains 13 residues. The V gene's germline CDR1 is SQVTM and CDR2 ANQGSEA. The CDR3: CRVSGGMGTEAFF. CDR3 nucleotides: TGCCGCGTATCAGGGGGCATGGGCACTGAAGCTTTCTTT.

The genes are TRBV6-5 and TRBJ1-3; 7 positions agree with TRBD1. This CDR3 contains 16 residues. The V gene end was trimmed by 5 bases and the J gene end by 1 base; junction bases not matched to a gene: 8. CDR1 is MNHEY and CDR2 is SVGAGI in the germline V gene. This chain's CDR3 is CASSKTGLGSGNTIYF. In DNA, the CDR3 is TGTGCCAGCAGTAAGACAGGGTTGGGATCTGGAAACACCATATATTTT.